One sample yielded the 5 T cell receptor beta chains listed below, sequenced in a study of cytomegalovirus exposure and HLA in healthy donors. PCR used 60 Vbeta primers and 13 Jbeta primers. Profiled with immunoSEQ multiplex PCR; TCRdb holds only in-frame clones, not every one. The table has a few hundred thousand clones, 70% to 80% seen once; the top ten hold about 2.5%. Material: PBMCs. These receptors came from a woman aged 55-70 years in good health and CMV-seropositive.

The chain combines TRBV18 with TRBJ1-2, with 7 bases lining up with TRBD1. This CDR3 spans 13 amino acids. With 3 bases clipped from V and 6 bases from J, the junction kept 4 bases outside the gene matches. Germline assignment: CDR1 KGHSH and CDR2 LQKENI. CDR3 nucleotide sequence: TGTGCCAGCTCACCGAGGGACAGAGATGGCTACACCTTC. Residues: CASSPRDRDGYTF.

The V call is TRBV18, the J call TRBJ1-4; the D gene is possibly TRBD1 (6 bases). The V gene lost 2 bases and the J gene lost 0 bases, with 10 bases spanning the gap. The CDR3 loop spans 16 amino acids. Germline CDR1 is KGHSH and CDR2 is LQKENI. The CDR3 reads CASSPTGIATNEKLFF. The CDR3, as DNA: TGTGCCAGCTCACCAACAGGGATCGCAACTAATGAAAAACTGTTTTTT.

V and J are TRBV27 and TRBJ1-2; D may be TRBD1 (5 bases). Germline CDR1 MNHEY, CDR2 SMNVEV (reference sequence). V was pared by 5 bases and J by 2 bases, with 15 bases between. CDR3 length: 15 amino acids. The DNA for the CDR3 is TGTGCCAGCAGTCCCGCCCCGGGGGACAACTATGGCTACACCTTC. Protein product: CASSPAPGDNYGYTF.

The CDR3 DNA reads TGCGCCAGCAGCTTGGCAGGCGTCTCCTACGAGCAGTACTTC. This encodes CASSLAGVSYEQYF. The chain combines TRBV5-1 with TRBJ2-7, with no clear D. The CDR3 consists of 14 residues. Trimming removed 0 bases from V and 0 bases from J, with 7 bases in between. CDR1 SGHRS and CDR2 YFSETQ come from the germline V gene.

V and J are TRBV4-2 and TRBJ1-4; D is perhaps TRBD1 (5 bases). The CDR3 is 16 amino acids. The V gene lost 1 base and the J gene lost 5 bases, with 14 bases spanning the gap. Looked up from germline, CDR1 is LGHNA and CDR2 is YNFKEQ. The CDR3 region has the DNA TGTGCCAGCAGCCAAGGCTCCTCTCAGGGAAATGAAAAACTGTTTTTT. This sequence encodes CASSQGSSQGNEKLFF.